Shown below are 7 T cell receptor beta chains from a single sample sequenced in a study of cytomegalovirus exposure and HLA in healthy donors. The PCR had 60 Vbeta and 13 Jbeta primers. Clones were sequenced by immunoSEQ multiplex PCR, and TCRdb holds only the in-frame ones, with some missing. Here the sample spans 64,000 or so clones, approximately 83% being singletons. Sequencing used PBMCs. The receptors shown here come from a female donor in good health and CMV-seronegative.

V gene TRBV28 combines with J gene TRBJ2-7; 13 bases line up with TRBD2. Trimming took 0 bases from V and 7 from J; bases not matched to a gene: 9. CDR3 length: 17 amino acids. Looked up from germline, CDR1 is MDHEN and CDR2 is SYDVKM. The CDR3 DNA sequence: TGTGCCAGCAGTTTATGGGAACTAGCGGGAGGGCCAGGAGAGCAGTACTTC. The encoded protein is CASSLWELAGGPGEQYF. The whole variable domain, filled in from reference TRBV28 and TRBJ2-7, reads DVKVTQSSRYLVKRTGEKVFLECVQDMDHENMFWYRQDPGLGLRLIYFSYDVKMKEKGDIPEGYSVSREKKERFSLILESASTNQTSMYLCASSLWELAGGPGEQYFGPGTRLTVT.

This clone was counted a single time. The rearrangement uses TRBV14 and TRBJ1-1; the match to TRBD1 covers 8 bases. Germline V gene lookup returns CDR1 SGHDN and CDR2 FVKESK. The length of the CDR3 is 15 residues. V was pared by 3 bases and J by 5 bases, with 8 bases of the junction left unmatched. The CDR3 is CASSHRDRRGTEAFF. CDR3 bases: TGTGCCAGCAGCCACCGGGACAGGAGGGGGACTGAAGCTTTCTTT. The full variable domain, in which reference TRBV14 and TRBJ1-1 provide the parts outside the CDR3, is EAGVTQFPSHSVIEKGQTVTLRCDPISGHDNLYWYRRVMGKEIKFLLHFVKESKQDESGMPNNRFLAERTGGTYSTLKVQPAELEDSGVYFCASSHRDRRGTEAFFGQGTRLTVV.

The chain joins TRBV11-1 to TRBJ2-7; D possibly corresponds to TRBD1 (6 bases). The CDR3 is 14 residues long. With 5 bases removed from V and 3 bases from J, the gap between germline ends came to 14 bases. Per the germline V gene, CDR1 is SGHAT and CDR2 is FQDESV (reference sequence). The CDR3 nucleotides read TGTGCCAGCAGCGAACGGGACACCTACTACGAGCAGTACTTC. It translates to CASSERDTYYEQYF. The full variable domain, its missing parts supplied by reference TRBV11-1 and TRBJ2-7, is EAEVAQSPRYKITEKSQAVAFWCDPISGHATLYWYRQILGQGPELLVQFQDESVVDDSQLPKDRFSAERLKGVDSTLKIQPAELGDSAMYLCASSERDTYYEQYFGPGTRLTVT.

The DNA for the CDR3 is TGTGCCAGCAGCCCCGGTTTTTCCTCCTACAATGAGCAGTTCTTC. Amino acids: CASSPGFSSYNEQFF. V and J are TRBV5-6 and TRBJ2-1; no clear D gene. Germline V gene lookup returns CDR1 SGHDT and CDR2 YYEEEE. V gave up 4 bases and J gave up 0 bases, with 11 bases separating them. The CDR3 sequence is 15 residues long.

This chain links TRBV5-1 with TRBJ1-1, with D unclear. CDR1 is SGHRS and CDR2 is YFSETQ in the germline V gene. V shed 2 bases and J shed 4 bases, with 9 bases lying between them. This CDR3 is built from 13 residues. The CDR3 reads CASSLTGSTEAFF. The CDR3 DNA reads TGCGCCAGCAGCTTAACCGGGAGCACTGAAGCTTTCTTT.

The chain has TRBV2 and TRBJ2-7; possible D gene TRBD1, 5 bases. The V gene's germline CDR1 is SNHLY and CDR2 FYNNEI. Trimming took 6 bases from V and 4 from J, leaving 13 bases between them. The CDR3 is 13 amino acids. CDR3 in amino acids: CASSGTGQYEQYF. CDR3 DNA: TGTGCCAGCAGCGGCACAGGACAATACGAGCAGTACTTC. The entire variable domain, with the rest obtained from reference TRBV2 and TRBJ2-7, is as follows: EPEVTQTPSHQVTQMGQEVILRCVPISNHLYFYWYRQILGQKVEFLVSFYNNEISEKSEIFDDQFSVERPDGSNFTLKIRSTKLEDSAMYFCASSGTGQYEQYFGPGTRLTVT.

The chain joins TRBV19 to TRBJ1-5; D is perhaps TRBD1 (6 bases). Between the trimmed V and J ends, which lost 5 bases and 8 bases, there was a span of 10 bases. CDR3 length: 12 amino acids. From germline, CDR1 is LNHDA and CDR2 SQIVND (reference sequence). The CDR3 region has the DNA TGTGCCAGTAGTCCACAGGGTGAGCCCCAGCATTTT. Its protein product is CASSPQGEPQHF. The variable domain in full, completed from reference TRBV19 and TRBJ1-5, reads DGGITQSPKYLFRKEGQNVTLSCEQNLNHDAMYWYRQDPGQGLRLIYYSQIVNDFQKGDIAEGYSVSREKKESFPLTVTSAQKNPTAFYLCASSPQGEPQHFGDGTRLSIL.